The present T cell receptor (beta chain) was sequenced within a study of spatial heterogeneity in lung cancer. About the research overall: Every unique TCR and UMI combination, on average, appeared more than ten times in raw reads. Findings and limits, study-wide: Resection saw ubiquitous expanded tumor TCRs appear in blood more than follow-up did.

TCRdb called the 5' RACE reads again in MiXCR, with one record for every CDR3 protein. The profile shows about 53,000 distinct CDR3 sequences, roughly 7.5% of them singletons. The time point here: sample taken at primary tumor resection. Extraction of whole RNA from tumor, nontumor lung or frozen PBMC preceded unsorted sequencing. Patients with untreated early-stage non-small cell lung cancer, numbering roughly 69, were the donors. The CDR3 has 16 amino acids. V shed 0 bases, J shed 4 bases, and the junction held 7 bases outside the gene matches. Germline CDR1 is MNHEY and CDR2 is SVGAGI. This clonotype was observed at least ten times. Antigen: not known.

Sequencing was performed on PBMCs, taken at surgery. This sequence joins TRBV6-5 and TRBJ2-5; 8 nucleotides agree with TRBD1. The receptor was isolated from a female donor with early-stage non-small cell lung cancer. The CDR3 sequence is CASSYSIGQGGETQYF. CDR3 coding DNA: TGTGCCAGCAGTTACTCGATCGGACAGGGTGGAGAGACCCAGTACTTC.